This TCR beta chain was profiled in a study of spatial heterogeneity in lung cancer. Study overall: The study observed each unique TCR and UMI combination more than ten times on average in raw reads.

In TCRdb, the 5' RACE reads were re-called with MiXCR into one record per CDR3 protein. The table has about 17,000 distinct CDR3 sequences, 20% to 25% seen once; the top ten hold around 20%. This clonotype has a count of ten or more. Its specificity is unknown. Time point denoted: sample taken at primary tumor resection. Unsorted whole RNA of tumor, nontumor lung or frozen PBMC was sequenced. There were 65 or so donors, all of them untreated patients with early-stage non-small cell lung cancer. The germline V gene has CDR1 ENHRY and CDR2 SYGVKD. This CDR3 has 15 amino acids. The V and J ends lost 7 bases and 2 bases, in that order; junction bases with no gene match: 11. General study points: Ubiquitous expanded tumor TCRs surfaced in blood more at resection than they did at follow-up.

This chain links TRBV10-3 with TRBJ2-7; TRBD2 aligns across 7 bases. This clonotype was sampled from a female donor with early-stage non-small cell lung cancer. The source was PBMCs, collected at surgery. The CDR3 protein is CAITKGAGNTYEQYF. CDR3 nucleotide sequence: TGTGCCATCACTAAGGGAGCGGGAAACACCTACGAGCAGTACTTC.